Given below is one T cell receptor (beta chain) in context. Together with a sample-barcoded 5' primer, a J-beta primer mix was included in a second PCR lasting roughly 6 to 12 cycles. Every sample returned 2.5 million or more CDR3-containing paired-end reads. TCRdb fed the 5' RACE reads into MiXCR, producing one record per CDR3 protein. The data contain 550,000 to 700,000 distinct CDR3 sequences, 27% of them singletons. The data were taken from a study of blood T cells in healthy people across ages. Donors were systemically healthy Caucasian individuals from Russia aged about 6 to 95 years. Looked up from germline, CDR1 is SGHTA and CDR2 is FQGNSA. CDR3 length equals 15 residues. Trimming removed 5 bases from V and 0 bases from J, with 11 bases in between.

Source material: blood. The chain recombines TRBV7-2 with TRBJ1-3; the D is unclear. This sequence was found in a woman in her 70s in good health. Written as DNA, the CDR3 is TGTGCCAGCAGCCCTCGGACTTTCTCTGGAAACACCATATATTTT. Amino acids: CASSPRTFSGNTIYF.